These T cell receptor beta chains were read from a single sample in a study of T-cell reconstitution after alpha-beta-depleted transplantation in children. From the PCR reads, TCRdb called clonotypes with MiXCR, one entry per CDR3 protein. The sample consists of fewer than 550,000 distinct CDR3 sequences, over 10% of them appearing once. Source: PBMCs, mostly from graft donor cells, taken 180 days after TCRalphabeta/CD19-depleted stem cell transplant. Receptors were obtained from a female patient aged 2-10 years who had a stem cell transplant for aplastic anemia, so the T cells may come from the graft donor. Both conserved end residues are part of each CDR3. The order of the fields is D gene, J gene, V gene, clone size, CDR3 protein, CDR3 DNA. D genes are given only for firm matches. Size is stated for part of the rows, as once, few or many counts, or as a class when the clone is expanded.

NA TRBJ1-1 TRBV29-1 NA CSVDLPVAFF TGCAGCGTCGATCTGCCGGTCGCTTTCTTT
NA TRBJ2-1 TRBV10-3 few CAISAPMGRSSYNEQFF TGTGCCATCAGTGCCCCTATGGGACGGAGCTCCTACAATGAGCAGTTCTTC
NA TRBJ1-1 TRBV30 few CAWMPDREAFF TGTGCCTGGATGCCCGACAGGGAAGCTTTCTTT
NA TRBJ2-2 TRBV9 many CASSVERYTGELFF TGTGCCAGCAGCGTAGAGCGGTACACCGGGGAGCTGTTTTTT
NA TRBJ1-2 TRBV7-2 few CASSLSPGGTGRGGYTF TGTGCCAGCAGCTTAAGCCCGGGGGGGACCGGACGGGGTGGCTACACCTTC
NA TRBJ1-1 TRBV9 NA CASSAETRNTEAFF TGTGCCAGCAGCGCAGAAACCCGAAACACTGAAGCTTTCTTT
NA TRBJ1-5 TRBV11-2 NA CASSRGQTYSNQPQHF TGTGCCAGCAGCCGCGGACAGACATATAGCAATCAGCCCCAGCATTTT
TRBD2 TRBJ2-1 TRBV7-3 few CASSLKGLAEDNEQFF TGTGCCAGCAGCTTAAAGGGACTAGCGGAGGATAATGAGCAGTTCTTC
NA TRBJ2-1 TRBV14 few CASSQDLIDSYNEQFF TGTGCCAGCAGCCAAGATTTAATAGACTCCTACAATGAGCAGTTCTTC
NA TRBJ1-2 TRBV5-8 many CASSFAELYGYTF TGTGCCAGCAGCTTCGCAGAGTTGTATGGCTACACCTTC
NA TRBJ2-7 TRBV25-1 many CASSDDWPNPYEQYF TGTGCCAGCAGTGATGACTGGCCGAATCCCTACGAGCAGTACTTC
TRBD1 TRBJ2-1 TRBV19 NA CASSPRQGYINEQFF TGTGCCAGTAGTCCCCGACAGGGATATATCAATGAGCAGTTCTTC
NA TRBJ2-1 TRBV6-5 NA CASSYSVGSEGNNEQFF TGTGCCAGCAGTTACTCGGTCGGGAGTGAGGGGAACAATGAGCAGTTCTTC
NA TRBJ1-4 TRBV7-2 few CASSLARENEKLFF TGTGCCAGCAGCTTAGCGAGGGAGAATGAAAAACTGTTTTTT
TRBD1 TRBJ2-5 TRBV10-3 NA CAISESRTGDSETQYF TGTGCCATCAGTGAGTCTCGAACAGGGGACAGTGAGACCCAGTACTTC
NA TRBJ1-1 TRBV19 NA CASSIKEDTEAFF TGTGCCAGTAGTATAAAAGAGGACACTGAAGCTTTCTTT
NA TRBJ2-2 TRBV25-1 NA CASSAFTGRTGELFF TGTGCCAGCAGTGCCTTCACAGGGCGCACCGGGGAGCTGTTTTTT
TRBD2 TRBJ2-2 TRBV12-3/TRBV12-4 NA CASSSTLMGGRAPGELFF TGTGCCAGCAGTTCCACCCTGATGGGCGGGAGGGCCCCCGGGGAGCTGTTTTTT
NA TRBJ2-2 TRBV7-2 few CASSLDWGSNTGELFF TGTGCCAGCAGCTTAGATTGGGGCTCGAACACCGGGGAGCTGTTTTTT
TRBD2 TRBJ2-1 TRBV29-1 NA CSVTGLAASYNEQFF TGCAGCGTGACAGGACTAGCGGCCTCTTACAATGAGCAGTTCTTC
NA TRBJ2-7 TRBV28 NA CASSLSRVNEQYF TGTGCCAGCAGTTTATCCAGGGTTAACGAGCAGTACTTC
TRBD1 TRBJ2-5 TRBV7-9 few CASSSDPRQGLETQYF TGTGCCAGCAGCTCAGACCCCCGACAGGGGCTGGAGACCCAGTACTTC
NA TRBJ1-2 TRBV28 few CASTLGGNYGYTF TGTGCCAGCACCCTGGGGGGGAACTATGGCTACACCTTC
NA TRBJ1-4 TRBV5-5 many CASSLTQSTNEKLFF TGTGCCAGCAGCTTGACCCAATCAACTAATGAAAAACTGTTTTTT
NA TRBJ1-1 TRBV29-1 many CSVEDPGTEAFF TGCAGCGTTGAAGATCCAGGCACTGAAGCTTTCTTT
NA TRBJ2-5 TRBV20-1 NA CSAPLAWGQYF TGCAGTGCCCCCCTCGCCTGGGGCCAGTACTTC
TRBD1 TRBJ1-1 TRBV28 few CASSFRDRGVLGAFF TGTGCCAGCAGTTTTAGGGACAGGGGAGTTCTTGGAGCTTTCTTT
NA TRBJ1-1 TRBV27 NA CARSRGTEAFF TGTGCCCGCAGCCGCGGCACTGAAGCTTTCTTC
NA TRBJ2-3 TRBV9 few CASSVAARWGPTDTQYF TGTGCCAGCAGCGTAGCCGCCCGATGGGGGCCCACAGATACGCAGTATTTT
TRBD1 TRBJ2-5 TRBV20-1 many CSAPRTGGLETQYF TGCAGTGCTCCCAGGACAGGGGGCCTAGAGACCCAGTACTTC
TRBD2 TRBJ2-7 TRBV5-5 NA CASTTPGSGAFYEQYF TGTGCCAGCACCACCCCGGGTAGCGGGGCGTTCTACGAGCAGTACTTC
NA TRBJ2-3 TRBV5-6 NA CASSLDLQRTDTQYF TGTGCCAGCAGCTTGGACCTCCAACGCACAGATACGCAGTATTTT
NA TRBJ2-2 TRBV6-5 NA CASNITATGELFF TGTGCCAGCAATATTACGGCCACCGGGGAGCTGTTTTTT